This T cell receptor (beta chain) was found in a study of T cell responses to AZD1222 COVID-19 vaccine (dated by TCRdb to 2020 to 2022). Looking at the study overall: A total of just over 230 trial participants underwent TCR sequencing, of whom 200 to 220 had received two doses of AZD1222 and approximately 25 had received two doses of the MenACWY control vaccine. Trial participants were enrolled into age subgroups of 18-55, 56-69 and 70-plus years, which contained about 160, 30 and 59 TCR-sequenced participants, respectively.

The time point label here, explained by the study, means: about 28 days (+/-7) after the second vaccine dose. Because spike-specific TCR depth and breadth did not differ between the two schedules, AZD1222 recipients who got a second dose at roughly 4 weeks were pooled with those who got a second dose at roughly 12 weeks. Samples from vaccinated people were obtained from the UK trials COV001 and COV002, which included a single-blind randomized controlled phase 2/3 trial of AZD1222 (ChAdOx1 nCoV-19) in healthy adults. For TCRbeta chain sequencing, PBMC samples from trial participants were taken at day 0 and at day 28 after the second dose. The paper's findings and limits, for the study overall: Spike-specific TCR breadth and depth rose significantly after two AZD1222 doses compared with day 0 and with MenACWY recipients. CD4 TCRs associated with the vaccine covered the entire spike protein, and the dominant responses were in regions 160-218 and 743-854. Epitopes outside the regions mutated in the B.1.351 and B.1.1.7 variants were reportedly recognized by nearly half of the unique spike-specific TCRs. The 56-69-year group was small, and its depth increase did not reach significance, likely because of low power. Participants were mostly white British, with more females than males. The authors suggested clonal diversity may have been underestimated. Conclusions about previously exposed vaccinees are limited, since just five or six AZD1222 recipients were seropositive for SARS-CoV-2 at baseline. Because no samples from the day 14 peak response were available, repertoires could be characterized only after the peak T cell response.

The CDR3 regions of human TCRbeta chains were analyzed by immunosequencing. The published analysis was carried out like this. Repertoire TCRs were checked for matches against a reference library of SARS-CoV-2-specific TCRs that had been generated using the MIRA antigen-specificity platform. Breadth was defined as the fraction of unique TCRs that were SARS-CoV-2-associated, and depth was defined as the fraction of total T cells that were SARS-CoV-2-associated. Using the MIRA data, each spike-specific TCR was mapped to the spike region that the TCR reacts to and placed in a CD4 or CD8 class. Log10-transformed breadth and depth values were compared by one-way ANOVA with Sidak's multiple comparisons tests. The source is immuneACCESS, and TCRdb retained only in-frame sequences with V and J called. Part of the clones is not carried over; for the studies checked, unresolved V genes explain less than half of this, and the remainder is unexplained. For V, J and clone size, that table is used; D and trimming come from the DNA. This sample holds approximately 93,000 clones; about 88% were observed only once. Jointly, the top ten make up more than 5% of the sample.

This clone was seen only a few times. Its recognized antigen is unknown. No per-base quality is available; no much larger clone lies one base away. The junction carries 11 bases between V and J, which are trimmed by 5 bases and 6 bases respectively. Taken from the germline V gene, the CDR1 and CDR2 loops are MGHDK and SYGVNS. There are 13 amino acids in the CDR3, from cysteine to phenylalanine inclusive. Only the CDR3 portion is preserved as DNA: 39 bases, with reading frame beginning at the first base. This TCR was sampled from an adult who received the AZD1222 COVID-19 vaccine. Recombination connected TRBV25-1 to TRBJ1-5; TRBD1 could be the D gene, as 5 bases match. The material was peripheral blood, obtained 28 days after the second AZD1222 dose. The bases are TGTGCCAGCAGTCCCTATGGGGCTCAGCCCCAGCATTTT. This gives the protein CASSPYGAQPQHF.